This TCR beta chain was documented in a study of T-cell memory formation after mild COVID-19. The CDR3 totals 11 residues. In germline, CDR1 is SGHTA, CDR2 FQGNSA. This clonotype was detected only a few times. TCRdb used MiXCR to reprocess the 5' RACE reads, holding one entry per CDR3 protein. The sample lists under 300,000 distinct CDR3 sequences, about a sixth occurring once. This rearrangement joins TRBV7-2 to TRBJ1-2; 8 bases are a match to TRBD1. Sequences were obtained from PBMCs or a T cell subset sorted from them (not recorded which). This receptor was identified in a young man who had mild COVID-19 (a few samples of this study predate the infection). Cell type and time point are not known. CDR3 in DNA: TGTGGGACAGGGAGTACCTATGGCTACACCTTC. It yields the protein CGTGSTYGYTF.